This TCR beta chain was sequenced in a study of spatial heterogeneity in lung cancer. Whole-study context: Matched bulk RNA-seq gave a T cell module score that correlated strongly with tumor-region TCR transcript counts. Study outcomes and limitations: Tumor mutation count correlated with how many alpha and beta TCRs expanded intratumorally.

This clonotype was seen a single time. Its cognate antigen is unknown. As to time point: sample taken at primary tumor resection. Material for sequencing was whole RNA from tumor, nontumor lung or frozen PBMC, left unsorted. TCRdb reprocessed the 5' RACE reads via MiXCR and lists one record per CDR3 protein. The sample holds approximately 12,000 distinct CDR3 sequences, about an eighth seen once. Source: lung tumor tissue, taken at surgery. The clonotype comes from a female donor with early-stage non-small cell lung cancer.

Written as DNA, the CDR3 is TGTGCCAGCAGTTGGGGCCAAGAGACCCAGTACTTC. Its protein is CASSWGQETQYF. The chain employs TRBV28 and TRBJ2-5; D gene unclear. The CDR3 runs to 12 residues. V shed 4 bases and J shed 1 base, with 4 bases lying between them. In germline, CDR1 is MDHEN, CDR2 SYDVKM.